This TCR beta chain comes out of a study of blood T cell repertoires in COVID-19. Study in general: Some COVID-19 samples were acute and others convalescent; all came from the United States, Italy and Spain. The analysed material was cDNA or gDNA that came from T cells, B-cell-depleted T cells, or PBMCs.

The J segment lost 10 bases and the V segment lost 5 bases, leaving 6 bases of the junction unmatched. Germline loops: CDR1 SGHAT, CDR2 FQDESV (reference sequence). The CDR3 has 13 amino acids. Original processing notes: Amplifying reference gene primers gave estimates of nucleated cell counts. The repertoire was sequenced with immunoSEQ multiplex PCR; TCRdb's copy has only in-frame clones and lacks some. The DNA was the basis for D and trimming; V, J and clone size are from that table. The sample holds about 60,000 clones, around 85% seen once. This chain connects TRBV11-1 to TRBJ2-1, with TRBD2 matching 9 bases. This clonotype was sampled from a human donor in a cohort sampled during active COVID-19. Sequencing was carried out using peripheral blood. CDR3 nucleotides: TGTGCCAGCAGCCCCGGGACTAGCTGGGAGCAGTTCTTC. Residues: CASSPGTSWEQFF.